Shown below are 15 T cell receptor beta chains from a single sample sequenced in a study of regulatory T cells in long-lasting Graves disease (dated by TCRdb to about 2021). Library construction relied on multiplex PCR. TCRdb records Illumina HiSeq 4000 as the sequencer. TCR beta libraries were built with iRepertoire HTBI primers and Arm-PCR amplification of CDR3 regions. TCRdb reran the public reads through fastp at Q25 and MiXCR, keeping productive beta chains. Identical CDR3 protein sequences are pooled into one entry, listed with their most common genes and DNA. The sample profile shows fewer than 450,000 distinct CDR3 sequences; less than 25% of them were found once. The leading ten clones occupy about 20% of the sample. What the time point label conveys for this sample: persistent/refractory GD, antithyroid drugs over 5 years with positive TRAb. For both TCR sequencing and RNA sequencing, RNA was extracted from PBMCs using TRIzol.

The sample in question was peripheral blood mononuclear cells (PBMCs), obtained when the disease was refractory, from a patient treated with antithyroid drugs. Source of these receptors: a female donor with Graves disease.

This clonotype was counted between two and nine times. CDR3 DNA sequence: TGTGCCAGCAGCGGTAGCGGGAGAAAGGAGCAGTTCTTC. Its protein is CASSGSGRKEQFF. V gene TRBV6-1 combines with J gene TRBJ2-1; 9 positions match TRBD2. CDR1 and CDR2 (germline): MNHNS, SASEGT. This CDR3 comprises 13 residues. The trim removed 6 bases at V and 10 bases at J, leaving 7 bases unmatched.

This clonotype was seen at least ten times. This sequence joins TRBV5-6 and TRBJ1-6, with D possibly matching TRBD1 (6 bases). Trimming removed 2 bases from V and 6 bases from J, with 12 bases in between. The CDR3 covers 15 residues. CDR1 and CDR2 (germline): SGHDT, YYEEEE. CDR3: CASSFLGQTNSPLHF. The CDR3 DNA reads as TGTGCCAGCAGCTTTTTAGGACAGACTAATTCACCCCTCCACTTT.

This clonotype was counted a few times. The V gene is TRBV30, the J gene TRBJ1-1; possibly TRBD1 for D (5 bases). CDR1 GTSNPN and CDR2 SVGIG come from the germline V gene (reference sequence). CDR3 size: 15 residues. Trimming shortened V by 3 bases and J by 0 bases, and 14 bases separated the two germline ends. The CDR3 sequence is CAWRVTGLMNTEAFF. Written as DNA, the CDR3 is TGTGCCTGGAGAGTTACAGGTTTAATGAACACTGAAGCTTTCTTT.

This clonotype was seen more than once but under ten times. V is TRBV7-2 and J is TRBJ2-1; tentatively, D is TRBD2 (5 bases). The CDR3 loop spans 14 amino acids. Germline CDR1 SGHTA, CDR2 FQGNSA. Trimming took off 7 bases at V and 3 bases at J, with 13 bases between the two ends. Here the CDR3 DNA reads TGTGCCAGCACGGGGAACTCAGGCTACAATGAGCAGTTCTTC. Translating it yields CASTGNSGYNEQFF.

This clonotype was recorded at least ten times. The J gene is TRBJ1-5, the V gene TRBV12-3 or TRBV12-4; 7 bases agree with TRBD1. The CDR3 sequence is 16 residues long. V was clipped by 6 bases and J by 9 bases; unmatched bases: 17. CDR3: CASSPSWGTASPPQHF. The CDR3 DNA reads TGTGCCAGCAGCCCCAGTTGGGGGACAGCTTCCCCGCCCCAGCATTTT.

This clonotype was seen a few times. The V call is TRBV11-2, the J call TRBJ2-7; D is ambiguous. CDR1 is SGHAT, CDR2 FQNNGV, per germline. The CDR3 is made up of 13 amino acids. V lost 1 base and J 3 bases, leaving 7 bases between the germline ends. The CDR3 DNA is TGTGCCAGCAGCTTAGCGCAAGACTACGAGCAGTACTTC. It encodes CASSLAQDYEQYF.

At least ten counts were recorded for this clonotype. This chain connects TRBV12-3 or TRBV12-4 to TRBJ1-4; the D is unclear. The CDR3 contains 14 residues. The germline V and J ends were trimmed by 5 bases and 0 bases, with 7 bases remaining between them. This chain's CDR3 is CASSTTATNEKLFF. CDR3 sequence (DNA): TGTGCCAGCAGTACCACAGCAACTAATGAAAAACTGTTTTTT.

This clonotype appeared a few times. This chain links TRBV27 with TRBJ1-1, with a tentative D call TRBD1 (5 bases). The CDR3 extends over 13 amino acids. Trimming left V 0 bases short and J 6 bases short, with 8 bases between. The germline V gene has CDR1 MNHEY and CDR2 SMNVEV (reference sequence). The CDR3 nucleotides read TGTGCCAGCAGTTTATCGGGGCGTTCTGAAGCTTTCTTT. This translates into CASSLSGRSEAFF.

In its sample, this clonotype was seen many times. The V and J genes are TRBV18 and TRBJ2-2; unclear D gene. The germline gives CDR1 KGHSH, CDR2 LQKENI. The CDR3 has 12 residues. V lost 4 bases to trimming and J lost 9 bases, with 9 bases between them. CDR3 protein: CASSQMTRELFF. The DNA of the CDR3 is TGTGCCAGCTCACAGATGACAAGGGAGCTGTTTTTT.

The chain joins TRBV20-1 to TRBJ2-5, with a possible D match to TRBD2 (6 bases). V dropped 3 bases and J dropped 5 bases, with 16 bases sitting between them. This CDR3 comprises 14 residues. Germline CDR1 is DFQATT and CDR2 is SNEGSKA (reference sequence). In nucleotides, the CDR3 is TGCAGTGCTAGTAATGCGGGGCGGCTGGAGACCCAGTACTTC. It yields the protein CSASNAGRLETQYF.

This clonotype was recorded at least ten times. J is TRBJ2-5 and V is TRBV28, with D tentatively TRBD2 (6 bases). Trimming stripped 3 bases from V and 5 bases from J, with 19 bases between. This CDR3 spans 16 amino acids. The germline gives CDR1 MDHEN, CDR2 SYDVKM. In nucleotides, the CDR3 is TGTGCCAGCAGTTTTATAGCGGCTAGGGATGAGGAGACCCAGTACTTC. It encodes CASSFIAARDEETQYF.

The J gene is TRBJ2-3, the V gene TRBV5-8, with TRBD1 as a possible D gene (6 bases). From germline, CDR1 is SGHTS and CDR2 YDEGEE. The V gene lost 1 base and the J gene lost 2 bases, with 14 bases spanning the gap. This CDR3 comprises 16 residues. The CDR3 DNA reads TGTGCCAGCAGCTTGAAACAGGGATACCCCACAGATACGCAGTATTTT. Protein: CASSLKQGYPTDTQYF.

The chain combines TRBV19 with TRBJ2-2, with D possibly matching TRBD2 (6 bases). Germline CDR1 LNHDA, CDR2 SQIVND (reference sequence). V lost 5 bases, J lost 6 bases, and 19 bases lay in between. The CDR3 runs to 16 residues. The CDR3 region is CASSPIRESGAGELFF. For the CDR3, the DNA is TGTGCCAGTAGTCCAATCAGGGAGTCGGGGGCCGGGGAGCTGTTTTTT.

In this sample, this clonotype turned up many times. This chain links TRBV6-1 with TRBJ1-2, with TRBD1 identical over 7 bases. CDR1 MNHNS and CDR2 SASEGT come from the germline V gene. The CDR3 has 14 residues. With 8 bases clipped from V and 5 bases from J, the junction kept 11 bases outside the gene matches. The chain's CDR3 is CASLTGAAGYGYTF. The CDR3 DNA sequence: TGTGCCAGCCTCACAGGGGCCGCTGGATATGGCTACACCTTC.

This clonotype was seen ten or more times. The chain is built from TRBV12-3 or TRBV12-4 and TRBJ2-2; tentatively, D is TRBD1 or TRBD2 (5 bases each). V lost 6 bases and J 1 base, leaving 12 bases between the germline ends. The CDR3 has 15 amino acids. The CDR3 region has the DNA TGTGCCAGCAGGGGGGTTTCCGAGAACACCGGGGAGCTGTTTTTT. Protein sequence: CASRGVSENTGELFF.